This is a list of T cell receptor beta chains from one sample in a study of shared clonotypes between healthy human individuals. Some clones are missing from TCRdb's copy, which holds only in-frame ones; the method was immunoSEQ multiplex PCR. This table has 2 million to 2.5 million clones, about 94% appearing once. The sample taken for sequencing was naive CD4+ T cells sorted from blood. The receptors shown here come from a man in his late teens or twenties in good health. CDR3s include the opening cysteine and the closing phenylalanine or tryptophan. Fields, in order: CDR3 DNA, CDR3 protein, V gene, D gene, J gene, clone size, CDR3 length. D genes are given only for firm matches. The size field is filled for only some rows; it gives once, few, many or a size class.

TGTGCCAGCAGTGAAGCGCGACAGGGGGGCGAGCAGTACTTC CASSEARQGGEQYF TRBV6-1 TRBD1 TRBJ2-7 - 14
TGTGCCAGCAGTGAAGTTAACTATGGCTACACCTTC CASSEVNYGYTF TRBV6-1 - TRBJ1-2 - 12
TGTGCCAGCAGTGTGGGAGACTCTCGGCTGGGCTATGGCTACACCTTC CASSVGDSRLGYGYTF TRBV2 - TRBJ1-2 once 16
TGTGCCAGCAGTTTGATTGGGGCGGAGAACACTGAAGCTTTCTTT CASSLIGAENTEAFF TRBV28 - TRBJ1-1 once 15
TGTGCCAGCAGTGAGTTGGGGGCGTACCAAGGGTATGGCTACACCTTC CASSELGAYQGYGYTF TRBV6-1 - TRBJ1-2 few 16
TGTGCCAGCAGCTCCGGTGGGGGCTCTTATACTGAAGCTTTCTTT CASSSGGGSYTEAFF TRBV7-2 - TRBJ1-1 - 15
TGTGCCAGCAGTGAATTTCAGGGGTACCTAATAGAAAAACTGTTTTTT CASSEFQGYLIEKLFF TRBV2 - TRBJ1-4 - 16
TGTGCCTGGAGTGTACCTTCAGGTACGCAGTATTTT CAWSVPSGTQYF TRBV30 - TRBJ2-3 - 12
TGTGCCAGCAGCGGTCGGGGCGCCACTGAAGCTTTCTTT CASSGRGATEAFF TRBV9 - TRBJ1-1 - 13
TGTGCCAGCAGCGCCCGGGATCCATTCTACGAGCAGTACTTC CASSARDPFYEQYF TRBV7-9 - TRBJ2-7 - 14
TGTGCCAGCAGTGGCCGGGACAGAGGCGTCGGTGGCTACACCTTC CASSGRDRGVGGYTF TRBV2 TRBD1 TRBJ1-2 - 15
TGTGCCAGCAGTGACCCGCGGGAGGGAGGGAACACTGAAGCTTTCTTT CASSDPREGGNTEAFF TRBV6-1 - TRBJ1-1 - 16
TGTGCCAGCAGTGAAGGGGGCAGATCTAACTATGGCTACACCTTC CASSEGGRSNYGYTF TRBV6-1 - TRBJ1-2 - 15
TGTGCCAGCAGTTCTGCGCTCTCCGGGGCCGTAGTTGCTTTCTTT CASSSALSGAVVAFF TRBV28 - TRBJ1-1 - 15
TGCAGTGCTAGAGATATGGAGACCCAGTACTTC CSARDMETQYF TRBV20-1 - TRBJ2-5 - 11
TGTGCCAGCAGCCGACAGTCCAGGAACACCGGGGAGCTGTTTTTT CASSRQSRNTGELFF TRBV7-2 - TRBJ2-2 - 15
TGTGCCAGCAGTTGGGGCCAAGAGACCCAGTACTTC CASSWGQETQYF TRBV2 - TRBJ2-5 once 12
TGTGCCAGCAGTTTGCGGAGGAACTACGAGCAGTACTTC CASSLRRNYEQYF TRBV27 - TRBJ2-7 - 13
TGTGCCAGCAGTGAAATAGTTGTGAGCACTGAAGCTTTCTTT CASSEIVVSTEAFF TRBV2 - TRBJ1-1 - 14
TGTGCCAGTAGTATTTCCCAAAACACTGAAGCTTTCTTT CASSISQNTEAFF TRBV19 - TRBJ1-1 - 13
TGCGCCAGCAGGGAGGACCGGGATACGCAGTATTTT CASREDRDTQYF TRBV5-1 - TRBJ2-3 - 12
TGCGCCAGCAGCCCGGACAGAACGAACACTGAAGCTTTCTTT CASSPDRTNTEAFF TRBV5-1 - TRBJ1-1 - 14